This T cell receptor beta chain is from a study of T cell responses to AZD1222 COVID-19 vaccine. Study-level background: Second doses that came at about 4 or about 12 weeks were put together.

The assay was immunoSEQ multiplex PCR, and TCRdb's table has in-frame clones only and misses some. Found here are 150,000 or so clones, around 90% of them singletons; the top ten hold about 2.8%. Comment on this clone: The antigen is unknown.

The CDR3 covers 12 residues. CDR1 and CDR2 (germline): SQVTM, ANQGSEA. V was cut by 4 bases and J by 8 bases, with 14 bases left in between. Overall study findings and caveats: Seropositive status at baseline applied to only 5 to 7 AZD1222 recipients.

The sample in question was peripheral blood, obtained on day 0 of AZD1222 vaccination. The chain combines TRBV29-1 with TRBJ1-2, with a tentative D call TRBD1 (6 bases). The TCR was taken from an adult in good health. The CDR3 region is CSVVLTGGGYTF. The CDR3 DNA is TGCAGCGTTGTTCTGACGGGGGGCGGCTACACCTTC.